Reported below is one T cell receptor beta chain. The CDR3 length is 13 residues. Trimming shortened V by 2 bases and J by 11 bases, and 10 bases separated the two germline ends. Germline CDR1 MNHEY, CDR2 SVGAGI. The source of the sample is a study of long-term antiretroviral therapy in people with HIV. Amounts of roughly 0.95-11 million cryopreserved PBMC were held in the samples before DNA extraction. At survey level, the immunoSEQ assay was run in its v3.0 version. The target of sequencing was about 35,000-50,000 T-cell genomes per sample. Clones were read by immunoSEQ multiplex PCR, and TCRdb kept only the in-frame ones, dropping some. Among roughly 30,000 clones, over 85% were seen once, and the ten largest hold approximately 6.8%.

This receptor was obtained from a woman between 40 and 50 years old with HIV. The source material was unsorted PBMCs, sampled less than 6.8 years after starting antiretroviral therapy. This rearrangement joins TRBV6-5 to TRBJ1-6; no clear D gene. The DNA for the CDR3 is TGTGCCAGCAGTTACGGTGAGGATCCACCCCTCCACTTT. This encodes CASSYGEDPPLHF.